Below are 21 T cell receptor beta chains sequenced from a single sample in a study of blood T cell repertoires in COVID-19. The protocol was immunoSEQ multiplex PCR, while the TCRdb copy is restricted to in-frame clones and leaves out a portion. The table lists some 170,000 clones, 65% to 85% of them singletons, with approximately 10% in the top ten. What was sequenced was peripheral blood. These TCRs come from a man aged 55-75 years with active or convalescent COVID-19.

This chain's CDR3 is CASSPPAGGAGYGYTF. In DNA, the CDR3 is TGTGCCAGCTCACCACCGGCTGGGGGGGCAGGCTATGGCTACACCTTC. The V gene is TRBV18, the J gene TRBJ1-2, with D possibly being TRBD1 (6 bases). Looked up from germline, CDR1 is KGHSH and CDR2 is LQKENI. The CDR3 is made up of 16 amino acids. V was shortened by 0 bases and J by 4 bases, with 15 bases between the two germline ends.

This clone was seen a single time. The V and J genes are TRBV6-4 and TRBJ2-7; 11 bases agree with TRBD2. This CDR3 contains 15 residues. The J segment lost 3 bases and the V segment lost 4 bases, leaving 5 bases of the junction unmatched. In germline, CDR1 is MRHNA, CDR2 SNTAGT. CDR3 amino acids: CASSALAGEYYEQYF. The CDR3 DNA sequence: TGTGCCAGCAGTGCACTAGCGGGAGAGTACTACGAGCAGTACTTC.

The gene calls are TRBV11-2 and TRBJ2-1; 8 bases map to TRBD2. This CDR3 comprises 16 residues. Germline CDR1 is SGHAT and CDR2 is FQNNGV. The V gene end was trimmed by 5 bases and the J gene end by 5 bases; junction bases not matched to a gene: 11. The CDR3 DNA reads as TGTGCCAGCAGCCCGGGGGGGCCAGGATGGAACAATGAGCAGTTCTTC. It encodes CASSPGGPGWNNEQFF. The full variable domain, its missing parts supplied by reference TRBV11-2 and TRBJ2-1, is EAGVAQSPRYKIIEKRQSVAFWCNPISGHATLYWYQQILGQGPKLLIQFQNNGVVDDSQLPKDRFSAERLKGVDSTLKIQPAKLEDSAVYLCASSPGGPGWNNEQFFGPGTRLTVL.

In this sample, this clone turned up a few times. The CDR3 loop reads CASSFTSGARSDTQYF. The CDR3 bases are TGTGCCAGCAGCTTCACTAGCGGGGCCAGGTCAGATACGCAGTATTTT. The rearrangement uses TRBV5-6 and TRBJ2-3, with TRBD2 matching 10 bases. CDR3 size: 16 residues. Unmatched junction bases numbered 7, after V lost 2 bases and J lost 4 bases. Germline V lookup: CDR1 SGHDT, CDR2 YYEEEE. Based on the CDR3 plus reference TRBV5-6 and TRBJ2-3, the full variable domain is DAGVTQSPTHLIKTRGQQVTLRCSPKSGHDTVSWYQQALGQGPQFIFQYYEEEERQRGNFPDRFSGHQFPNYSSELNVNALLLGDSALYLCASSFTSGARSDTQYFGPGTRLTVL.

This clone was recorded a few times. The chain is built from TRBV29-1 and TRBJ1-2; D is uncertain. V was cut by 5 bases and J by 6 bases, with 16 bases left in between. CDR3 length: 13 amino acids. Germline values: CDR1 SQVTM, CDR2 ANQGSEA. The CDR3 nucleotides read TGCAGCGTTTTTAATCCGGGAGCCGATGGCTACACCTTC. Its protein product is CSVFNPGADGYTF.

The CDR3 DNA reads TGCGCCAGCAGCCAAGACGCTCCCGGAGGCTCCTATAATTCACCCCTCCACTTT. It is translated as CASSQDAPGGSYNSPLHF. This sequence joins TRBV5-1 and TRBJ1-6; unclear D gene. This CDR3 contains 18 residues. Trimming left V 4 bases short and J 0 bases short, with 17 bases between. Germline CDR1 SGHRS, CDR2 YFSETQ.

The chain recombines TRBV10-3 with TRBJ2-1; D possibly corresponds to TRBD2 (5 bases). The germline V gene encodes CDR1 ENHRY and CDR2 SYGVKD. V was pared by 0 bases and J by 9 bases, with 15 bases between. The CDR3 is made up of 15 amino acids. CDR3 residues: CAISESSRGEGEQFF. The CDR3 DNA reads as TGTGCCATCAGTGAGTCAAGTAGAGGTGAGGGTGAGCAGTTCTTC.

J is TRBJ2-3 and V is TRBV5-1; 10 bases align to TRBD2. The CDR3 loop spans 16 amino acids. With 7 bases clipped from V and 4 bases from J, the junction kept 12 bases outside the gene matches. CDR1 SGHRS and CDR2 YFSETQ come from the germline V gene. The CDR3 is CASRVGSGGDSDTQYF. The DNA of the CDR3 is TGCGCCAGCCGTGTAGGCAGCGGGGGGGATTCAGATACGCAGTATTTT.

This sequence joins TRBV21-1 and TRBJ1-2; TRBD1, the table's D call, was not compared with the DNA. TRBV21-1 is described as a pseudogene. This CDR3 contains 16 residues. Here the CDR3 DNA reads TGTGCCAGCAGCCCAACCCTCCGAGGGACAGTGAAGGGCTACACCTTC. As protein: CASSPTLRGTVKGYTF.

The V call is TRBV5-1, the J call TRBJ2-1, with 9 bases fitting TRBD2. Germline CDR1 and CDR2: SGHRS and YFSETQ. CDR3 length: 16 residues. Trimming at V came to 4 bases and at J to 6 bases, leaving 11 bases not matched to a gene. Here the CDR3 reads CASSGGSGSGVNEQFF. The CDR3 DNA reads TGCGCCAGCAGCGGGGGTAGCGGGAGCGGGGTCAATGAGCAGTTCTTC.

This chain joins TRBV4-1 and TRBJ2-7; 7 bases map to TRBD1. Germline V gene data show CDR1 as MGHRA and CDR2 as YSYEKL. V lost 5 bases, J lost 7 bases, and 8 bases stayed unmatched. This CDR3 spans 13 amino acids. CDR3 protein: CASSIDRAREQYF. Written as DNA, the CDR3 is TGCGCCAGCAGCATTGACAGGGCCAGAGAGCAGTACTTC.

The V and J genes are TRBV28 and TRBJ2-7; 7 positions agree with TRBD1. Trimming cost V 6 bases and J 0 bases; bases outside gene matches: 5. CDR1 is MDHEN, CDR2 SYDVKM, per germline. The CDR3 has 14 residues. The CDR3 sequence is CASRGTDLSYEQYF. The CDR3 DNA is TGTGCCAGCAGGGGGACAGATCTCTCCTACGAGCAGTACTTC.

This clone has a handful of counts. The chain has TRBV18 and TRBJ2-7, with 9 bases aligning to TRBD2. CDR3 size: 17 residues. V dropped 3 bases and J dropped 1; count of bases not matched to a gene: 10. The germline gives CDR1 KGHSH, CDR2 LQKENI. In nucleotides, the CDR3 is TGTGCCAGCTCACCTATCACCGGGACTAGCAGTTCCTACGAGCAGTACTTC. Its translation is CASSPITGTSSSYEQYF.

In this sample, this clone turned up once. The rearrangement joins TRBV5-1 to TRBJ1-1; 12 positions agree with TRBD1. The CDR3 runs 17 residues. The trim removed 2 bases at V and 4 bases at J, leaving 9 bases unmatched. Germline V lookup: CDR1 SGHRS, CDR2 YFSETQ. This CDR3 is CASSLEGQGAWGTEAFF. For the CDR3, the DNA is TGCGCCAGCAGCTTAGAGGGACAGGGGGCCTGGGGCACTGAAGCTTTCTTT. The whole variable domain, filled in from reference TRBV5-1 and TRBJ1-1, reads KAGVTQTPRYLIKTRGQQVTLSCSPISGHRSVSWYQQTPGQGLQFLFEYFSETQRNKGNFPGRFSGRQFSNSRSEMNVSTLELGDSALYLCASSLEGQGAWGTEAFFGQGTRLTVV.

This CDR3 is CASTSTDTQYF. The CDR3 nucleotides read TGTGCCAGCACAAGCACAGATACGCAGTATTTT. The chain employs TRBV6-5 and TRBJ2-3; no clear D. The germline CDR1 and CDR2 sequences are MNHEY and SVGAGI. V was clipped by 7 bases and J by 0 bases, with 2 bases between them. The CDR3 contains 11 residues.

V usage is TRBV5-1 and J usage is TRBJ2-1; 9 bases are shared with TRBD2. V was pared by 4 bases and J by 4 bases, with 6 bases of the junction left unmatched. CDR1 is SGHRS, CDR2 YFSETQ, per germline. The CDR3 length is 15 residues. For the CDR3, the DNA is TGCGCCAGCAGCGACGGGACTAGCAGATACAATGAGCAGTTCTTC. Amino acid sequence: CASSDGTSRYNEQFF.

This chain links TRBV19 with TRBJ1-2; D not certain. V was pared by 2 bases and J by 4 bases, with 14 bases between. This CDR3 comprises 15 residues. Germline CDR1 reads LNHDA; CDR2 reads SQIVND (reference sequence). CDR3 in amino acids: CASSILGPVPYGYTF. CDR3 DNA sequence: TGTGCCAGTAGTATACTTGGGCCGGTACCCTATGGCTACACCTTC.

This chain links TRBV2 with TRBJ1-6; 9 bases agree with TRBD1. CDR1 and CDR2 (germline): SNHLY, FYNNEI. CDR3 length: 15 amino acids. J gave up 10 bases and V 4 bases, and 8 bases lay outside the gene matches. The DNA for the CDR3 is TGTGCCAGCAGTGCAAGGACAGGGGAGGACTCACCCCTCCACTTT. Translation: CASSARTGEDSPLHF. Filled out from reference TRBV2 and TRBJ1-6, the complete variable domain reads EPEVTQTPSHQVTQMGQEVILRCVPISNHLYFYWYRQILGQKVEFLVSFYNNEISEKSEIFDDQFSVERPDGSNFTLKIRSTKLEDSAMYFCASSARTGEDSPLHFGNGTRLTVT.

The chain carries TRBV2 and TRBJ1-5, with 10 bases fitting TRBD1. This CDR3 has 15 residues. The V gene's germline CDR1 is SNHLY and CDR2 FYNNEI. Trimming at V came to 5 bases and at J to 8 bases, leaving 9 bases not matched to a gene. This chain's CDR3 is CASSRRTGTGEPQHF. DNA of the CDR3: TGTGCCAGCAGTCGACGAACAGGGACAGGGGAGCCCCAGCATTTT.

This chain uses TRBV5-1 with TRBJ2-3; 7 bases map to TRBD1. The V gene end was trimmed by 3 bases and the J gene end by 1 base; junction bases not matched to a gene: 8. The germline V gene has CDR1 SGHRS and CDR2 YFSETQ. This CDR3 has 16 residues. The chain's CDR3 is CASSSLTGQGTDTQYF. DNA for the CDR3: TGCGCCAGCAGCTCGCTTACCGGACAGGGCACAGATACGCAGTATTTT.

This clone was counted once. This chain joins TRBV5-1 and TRBJ2-1, with 7 bases lining up with TRBD1. Losses at the gene ends were 4 bases for V and 0 bases for J; bases not matched to a gene: 1. CDR1 is SGHRS and CDR2 is YFSETQ in the germline V gene. This CDR3 is 14 amino acids long. The CDR3 nucleotides read TGCGCCAGCAGCCGACAGGGCTCCTACAATGAGCAGTTCTTC. It codes for CASSRQGSYNEQFF.